This T cell receptor (beta chain) is drawn from a study of blood T cell repertoires in COVID-19. Overall study: COVID-19 samples from acute and convalescent phases originated in the United States, Italy and Spain. PBMCs, B-cell-depleted T cells, or T cells provided the cDNA or gDNA that made up the material.

The germline V gene encodes CDR1 LNHDA and CDR2 SQIVND (reference sequence). This CDR3 has 14 residues. V was shortened by 10 bases and J by 0 bases, with 14 bases between the two germline ends. Original methodology: Amplification with reference gene primers provided the estimates of nucleated cell counts. Method: immunoSEQ multiplex PCR; TCRdb's copy keeps in-frame clones and lacks some. V and J calls and clone size come straight from that table; D and trimming were deduced from the DNA. The sample includes hundreds of thousands of clones, 88% seen only once; the top ten take roughly 6.8%. Patients from Seattle were sampled longitudinally, starting during active infection.

The chain couples TRBV19 to TRBJ2-3, with D tentatively TRBD2 (7 bases). The clonotype comes from a woman in her twenties or thirties with COVID-19, enrolled during active disease. The sequenced material came from peripheral blood. The chain's CDR3 is CATGGGLSTDTQYF. The CDR3, as DNA: TGTGCCACCGGCGGGGGCCTTAGCACAGATACGCAGTATTTT.